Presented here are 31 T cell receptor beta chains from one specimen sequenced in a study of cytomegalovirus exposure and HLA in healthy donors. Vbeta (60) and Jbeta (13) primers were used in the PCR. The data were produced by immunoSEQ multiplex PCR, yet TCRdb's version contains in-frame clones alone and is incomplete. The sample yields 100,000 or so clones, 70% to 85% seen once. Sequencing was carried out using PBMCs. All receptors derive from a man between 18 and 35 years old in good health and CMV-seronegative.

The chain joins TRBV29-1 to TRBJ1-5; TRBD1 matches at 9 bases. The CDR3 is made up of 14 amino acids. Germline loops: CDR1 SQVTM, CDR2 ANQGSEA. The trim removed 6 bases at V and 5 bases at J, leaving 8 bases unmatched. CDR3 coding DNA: TGCAGCGTGACAACTGGACAGGGGCATCAGCCCCAGCATTTT. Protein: CSVTTGQGHQPQHF.

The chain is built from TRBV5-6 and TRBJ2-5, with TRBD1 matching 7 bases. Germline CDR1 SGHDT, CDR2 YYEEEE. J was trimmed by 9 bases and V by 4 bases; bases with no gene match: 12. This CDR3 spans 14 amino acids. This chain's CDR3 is CASSQEDRNPAQYF. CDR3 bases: TGTGCCAGCAGCCAAGAGGACAGGAACCCGGCCCAGTACTTC.

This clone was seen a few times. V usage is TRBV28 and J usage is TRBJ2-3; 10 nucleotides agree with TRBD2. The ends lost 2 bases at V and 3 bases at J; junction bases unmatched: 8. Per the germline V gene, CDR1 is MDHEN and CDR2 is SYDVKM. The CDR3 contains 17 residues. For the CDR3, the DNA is TGTGCCAGCAGTTTAGGGTCTAGCGGGAGAGGAACAGATACGCAGTATTTT. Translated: CASSLGSSGRGTDTQYF. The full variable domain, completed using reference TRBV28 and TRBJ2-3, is DVKVTQSSRYLVKRTGEKVFLECVQDMDHENMFWYRQDPGLGLRLIYFSYDVKMKEKGDIPEGYSVSREKKERFSLILESASTNQTSMYLCASSLGSSGRGTDTQYFGPGTRLTVL.

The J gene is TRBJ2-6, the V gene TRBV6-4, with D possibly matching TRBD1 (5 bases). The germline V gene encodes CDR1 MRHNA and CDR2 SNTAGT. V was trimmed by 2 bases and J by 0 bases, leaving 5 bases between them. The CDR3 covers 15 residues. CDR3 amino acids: CASSDGHSGANVLTF. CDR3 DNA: TGTGCCAGCAGTGACGGACACTCTGGGGCCAACGTCCTGACTTTC.

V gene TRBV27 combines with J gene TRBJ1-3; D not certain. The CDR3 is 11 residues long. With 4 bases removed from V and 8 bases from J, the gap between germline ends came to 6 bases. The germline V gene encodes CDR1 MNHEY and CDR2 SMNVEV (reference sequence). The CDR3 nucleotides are TGTGCCAGCAGTTCCCGCGACACCATATATTTT. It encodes CASSSRDTIYF.

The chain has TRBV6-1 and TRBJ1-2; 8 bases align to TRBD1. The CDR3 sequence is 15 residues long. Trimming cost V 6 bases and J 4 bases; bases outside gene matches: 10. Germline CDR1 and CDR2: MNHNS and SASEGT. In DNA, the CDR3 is TGTGCCAGCAGCGAGAAGGACAGGGCGACCTATGGCTACACCTTC. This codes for CASSEKDRATYGYTF.

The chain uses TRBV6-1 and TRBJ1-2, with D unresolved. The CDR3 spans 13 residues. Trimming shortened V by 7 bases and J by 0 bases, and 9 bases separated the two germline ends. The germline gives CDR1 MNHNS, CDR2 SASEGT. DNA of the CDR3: TGTGCCAGCATTCCCACAGCTAACTATGGCTACACCTTC. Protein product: CASIPTANYGYTF.

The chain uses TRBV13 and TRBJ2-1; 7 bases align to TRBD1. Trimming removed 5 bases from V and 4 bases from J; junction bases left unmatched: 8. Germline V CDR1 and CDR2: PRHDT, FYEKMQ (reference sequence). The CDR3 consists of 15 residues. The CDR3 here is CASSTTGQIYNEQFF. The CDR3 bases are TGTGCCAGCAGCACGACGGGACAGATATACAATGAGCAGTTCTTC.

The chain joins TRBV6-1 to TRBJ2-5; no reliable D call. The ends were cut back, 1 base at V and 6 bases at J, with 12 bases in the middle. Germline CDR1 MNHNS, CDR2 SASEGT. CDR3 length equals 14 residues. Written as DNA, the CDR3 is TGTGCCAGCAGTGAAGGGTTGGGCCGAAAGACCCAGTACTTC. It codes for CASSEGLGRKTQYF.

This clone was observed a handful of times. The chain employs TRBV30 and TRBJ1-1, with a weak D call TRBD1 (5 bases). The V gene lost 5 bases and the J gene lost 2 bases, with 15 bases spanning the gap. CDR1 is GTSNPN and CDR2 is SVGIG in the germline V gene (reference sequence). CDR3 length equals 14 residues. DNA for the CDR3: TGTGCCTGGGTGGAACTGACAGCTAACACTGAAGCTTTCTTT. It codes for CAWVELTANTEAFF.

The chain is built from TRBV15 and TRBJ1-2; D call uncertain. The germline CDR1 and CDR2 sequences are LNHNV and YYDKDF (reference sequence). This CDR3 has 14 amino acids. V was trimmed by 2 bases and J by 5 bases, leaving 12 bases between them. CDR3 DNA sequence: TGTGCCACCAGCAGAATGACCGGGGATTATGGCTACACCTTC. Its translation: CATSRMTGDYGYTF.

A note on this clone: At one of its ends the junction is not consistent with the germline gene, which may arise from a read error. CDR3 coding DNA: TGTGCCAGCACCTTACGGAGCGGAGAACGATACGAGCAGTACTTC. The encoded protein is CASTLRSGERYEQYF. The gene calls are TRBV7-9 and TRBJ2-7; perhaps TRBD2 as D (5 bases). The germline gives CDR1 SEHNR, CDR2 FQNEAQ (reference sequence). The CDR3 length is 15 residues.

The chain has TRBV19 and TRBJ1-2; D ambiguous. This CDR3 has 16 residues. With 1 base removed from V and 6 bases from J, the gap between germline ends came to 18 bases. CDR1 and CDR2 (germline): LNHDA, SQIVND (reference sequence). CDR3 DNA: TGTGCCAGTAGTATAGGTGGTGTCTGGAGGTTAAATGGCTACACCTTC. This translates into CASSIGGVWRLNGYTF.

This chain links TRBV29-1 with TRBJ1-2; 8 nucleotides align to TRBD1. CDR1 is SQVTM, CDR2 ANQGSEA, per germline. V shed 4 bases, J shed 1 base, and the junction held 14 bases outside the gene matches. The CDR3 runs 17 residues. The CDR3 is CSVGESATGDHNYGYTF. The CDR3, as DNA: TGCAGCGTTGGGGAGTCGGCGACAGGGGACCATAACTATGGCTACACCTTC.

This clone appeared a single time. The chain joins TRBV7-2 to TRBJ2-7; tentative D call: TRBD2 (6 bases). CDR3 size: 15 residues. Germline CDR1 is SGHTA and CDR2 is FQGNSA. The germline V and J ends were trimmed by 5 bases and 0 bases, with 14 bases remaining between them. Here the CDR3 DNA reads TGTGCCAGCAGCCCTTCTAGCGTCAGCTCCTACGAGCAGTACTTC. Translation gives CASSPSSVSSYEQYF.

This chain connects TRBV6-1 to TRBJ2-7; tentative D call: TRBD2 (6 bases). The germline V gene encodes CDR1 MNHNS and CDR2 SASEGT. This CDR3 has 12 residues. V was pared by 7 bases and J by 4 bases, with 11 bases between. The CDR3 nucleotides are TGTGCCAGCATACGGGAGAGATACGAGCAGTACTTC. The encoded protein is CASIRERYEQYF.

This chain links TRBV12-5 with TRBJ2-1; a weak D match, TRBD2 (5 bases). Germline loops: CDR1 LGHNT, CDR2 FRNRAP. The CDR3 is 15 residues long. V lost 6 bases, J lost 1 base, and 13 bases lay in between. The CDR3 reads CASGRGSISYNEQFF. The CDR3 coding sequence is TGTGCTAGTGGCCGTGGGAGTATTTCCTACAATGAGCAGTTCTTC.

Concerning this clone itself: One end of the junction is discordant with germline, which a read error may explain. The CDR3 coding sequence is TGTGCCTGTAGTGGGCTAGCGGGAGTAAGCAATGAGCAGTTCTTC. The encoded protein is CACSGLAGVSNEQFF. The chain combines TRBV30 with TRBJ2-1, with 10 bases matching TRBD2. The V gene's germline CDR1 is GTSNPN and CDR2 SVGIG (reference sequence). This CDR3 spans 15 amino acids.

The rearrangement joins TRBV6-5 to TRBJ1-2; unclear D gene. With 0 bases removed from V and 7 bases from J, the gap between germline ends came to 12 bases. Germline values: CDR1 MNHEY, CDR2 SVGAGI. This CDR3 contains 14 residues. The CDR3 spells CASSYSIQPGGYTF. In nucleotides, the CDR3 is TGTGCCAGCAGTTACTCGATACAGCCAGGTGGCTACACCTTC.

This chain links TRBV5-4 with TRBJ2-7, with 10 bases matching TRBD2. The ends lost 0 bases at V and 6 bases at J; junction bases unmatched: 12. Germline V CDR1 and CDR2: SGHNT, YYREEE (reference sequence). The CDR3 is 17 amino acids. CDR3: CASSLAGASGGLGEQYF. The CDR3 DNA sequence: TGTGCCAGCAGCTTGGCCGGGGCTAGCGGGGGATTAGGCGAGCAGTACTTC. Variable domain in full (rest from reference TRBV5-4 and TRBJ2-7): ETGVTQSPTHLIKTRGQQVTLRCSSQSGHNTVSWYQQALGQGPQFIFQYYREEENGRGNFPPRFSGLQFPNYSSELNVNALELDDSALYLCASSLAGASGGLGEQYFGPGTRLTVT.

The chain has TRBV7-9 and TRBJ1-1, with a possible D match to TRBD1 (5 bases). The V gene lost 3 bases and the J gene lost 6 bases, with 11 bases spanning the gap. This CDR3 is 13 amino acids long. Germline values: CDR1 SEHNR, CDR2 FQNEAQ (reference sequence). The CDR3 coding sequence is TGTGCCAGCAGCTTTCAGGGCGGACCTGAAGCTTTCTTT. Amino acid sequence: CASSFQGGPEAFF. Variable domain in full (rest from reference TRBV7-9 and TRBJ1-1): DTGVSQNPRHKITKRGQNVTFRCDPISEHNRLYWYRQTLGQGPEFLTYFQNEAQLEKSRLLSDRFSAERPKGSFSTLEIQRTEQGDSAMYLCASSFQGGPEAFFGQGTRLTVV.

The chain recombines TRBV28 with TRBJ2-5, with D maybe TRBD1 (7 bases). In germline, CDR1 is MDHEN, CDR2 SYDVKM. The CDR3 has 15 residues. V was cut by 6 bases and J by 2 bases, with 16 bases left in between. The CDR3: CASSTQGGTQETQYF. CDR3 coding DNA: TGTGCCAGCAGCACCCAGGGGGGTACGCAAGAGACCCAGTACTTC. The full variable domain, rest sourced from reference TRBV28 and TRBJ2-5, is DVKVTQSSRYLVKRTGEKVFLECVQDMDHENMFWYRQDPGLGLRLIYFSYDVKMKEKGDIPEGYSVSREKKERFSLILESASTNQTSMYLCASSTQGGTQETQYFGPGTRLLVL.

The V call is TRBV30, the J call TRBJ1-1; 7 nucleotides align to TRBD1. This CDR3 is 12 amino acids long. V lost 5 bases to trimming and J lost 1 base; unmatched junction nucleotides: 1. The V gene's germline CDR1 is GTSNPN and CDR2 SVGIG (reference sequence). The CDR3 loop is CAWGTANTEAFF. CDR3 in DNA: TGTGCCTGGGGGACAGCGAACACTGAAGCTTTCTTT.

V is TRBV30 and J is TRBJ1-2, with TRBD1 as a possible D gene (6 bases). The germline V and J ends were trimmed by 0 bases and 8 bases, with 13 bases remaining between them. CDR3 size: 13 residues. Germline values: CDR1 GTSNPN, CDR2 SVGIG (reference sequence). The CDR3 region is CAWSVGGLGGYTF. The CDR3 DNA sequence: TGTGCCTGGAGTGTGGGGGGGCTTGGGGGCTACACCTTC.

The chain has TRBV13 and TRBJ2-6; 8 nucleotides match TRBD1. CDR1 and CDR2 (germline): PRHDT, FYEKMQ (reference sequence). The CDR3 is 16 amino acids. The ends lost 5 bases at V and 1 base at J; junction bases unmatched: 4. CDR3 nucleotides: TGTGCCAGCAGCACATACAGGGGGTCTGGGGCCAACGTCCTGACTTTC. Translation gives CASSTYRGSGANVLTF.

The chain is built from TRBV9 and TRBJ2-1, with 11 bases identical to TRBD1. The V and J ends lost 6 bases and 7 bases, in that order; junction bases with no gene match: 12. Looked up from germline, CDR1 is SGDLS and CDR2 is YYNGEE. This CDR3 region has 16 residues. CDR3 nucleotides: TGTGCCAGCAAAATATGGCGGGACAGGGGGTGGAATGAGCAGTTCTTC. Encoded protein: CASKIWRDRGWNEQFF.

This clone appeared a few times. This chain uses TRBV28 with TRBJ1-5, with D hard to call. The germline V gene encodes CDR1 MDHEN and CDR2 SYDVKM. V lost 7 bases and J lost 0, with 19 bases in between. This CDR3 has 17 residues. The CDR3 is CASTKEEGWNSNQPQHF. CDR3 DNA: TGTGCCAGCACTAAAGAGGAGGGCTGGAATAGCAATCAGCCCCAGCATTTT.

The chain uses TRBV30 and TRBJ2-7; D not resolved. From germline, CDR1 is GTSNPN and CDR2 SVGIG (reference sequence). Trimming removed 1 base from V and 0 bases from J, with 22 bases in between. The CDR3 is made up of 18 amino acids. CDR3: CAWSGSADLKKSSYEQYF. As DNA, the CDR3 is TGTGCCTGGAGTGGTTCGGCGGATCTTAAAAAAAGCTCCTACGAGCAGTACTTC.

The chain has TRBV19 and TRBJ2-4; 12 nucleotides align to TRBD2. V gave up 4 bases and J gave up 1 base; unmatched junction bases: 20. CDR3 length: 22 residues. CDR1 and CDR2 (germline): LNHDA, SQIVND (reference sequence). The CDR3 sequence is CASSTFLKTSGSGLAAKNIQYF. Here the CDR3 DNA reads TGTGCCAGTAGTACCTTCTTAAAGACTAGCGGGAGTGGGTTGGCGGCCAAAAACATTCAGTACTTC. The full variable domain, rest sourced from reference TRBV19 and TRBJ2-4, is DGGITQSPKYLFRKEGQNVTLSCEQNLNHDAMYWYRQDPGQGLRLIYYSQIVNDFQKGDIAEGYSVSREKKESFPLTVTSAQKNPTAFYLCASSTFLKTSGSGLAAKNIQYFGAGTRLSVL.

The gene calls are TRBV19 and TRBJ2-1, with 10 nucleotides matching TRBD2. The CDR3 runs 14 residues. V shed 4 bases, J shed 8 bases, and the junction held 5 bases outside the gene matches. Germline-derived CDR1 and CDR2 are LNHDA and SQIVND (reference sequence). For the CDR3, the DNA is TGTGCCAGTAGTACTAGCGGGAGTCCCCATGAGCAGTTCTTC. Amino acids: CASSTSGSPHEQFF.

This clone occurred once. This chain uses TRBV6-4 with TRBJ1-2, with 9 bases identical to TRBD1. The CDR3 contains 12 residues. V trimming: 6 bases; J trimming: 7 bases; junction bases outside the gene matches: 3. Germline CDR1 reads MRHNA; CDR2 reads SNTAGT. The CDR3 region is CASSTGGSGYTF. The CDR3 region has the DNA TGTGCCAGCAGCACAGGGGGCTCTGGCTACACCTTC.